Here is one TCR beta chain with its context. Its antigen target is currently unknown. No base qualities exist here, and no much larger clone lies one base off it. For this chain, trimming is 8 bases at the V end and 4 bases at the J end, and the number of junction bases without a gene match is 13. In the germline V gene (reference sequence), CDR1 corresponds to LNHDA and CDR2 to SQIVND. Its CDR3 holds 15 amino acids, cysteine through phenylalanine. Just CDR3 DNA is preserved here, 45 bases in frame from base 1. The method was the immunoSEQ multiplex PCR assay. TCRdb obtained this table from immuneACCESS and retained in-frame rearrangements with V and J assigned. These tables miss some clones; where compared with another copy, unresolved V genes account for less than half of the shortfall, and the remainder is unexplained. Across this sample there are more than 65,000 clones, with about 96% seen only once. About 0.31% of the sample lies in the top ten.

This sample was taken from a study of technical replicates of blood from a few donors listed by TCRdb under 2017. The clonotype comes from a human donor in good health. Sample: T cells isolated from PBMCs. The rearranged chain carries TRBV19 and TRBJ1-2, with 7 junctional bases fitting TRBD1. The CDR3 region reads CASGIVGTEFYGYTF. The sequence in DNA is TGTGCCAGTGGAATTGTAGGGACAGAGTTCTATGGCTACACCTTC.